The sequence of this T cell receptor (beta chain) was determined in a study of T-cell memory formation after mild COVID-19. Study-level background: Among the donors, TCR clusters were largely specific to each donor.

The table lists this clonotype with a few counts. Its antigen is still unknown. Study results and caveats: A second wave of clones peaked on day 37, and their SARS-CoV-2 specificity went unconfirmed.

CDR1 is SGHAT and CDR2 is FQNNGV in the germline V gene. This CDR3 is 17 amino acids long. Losses at the gene ends were 3 bases for V and 6 bases for J; bases not matched to a gene: 10. In TCRdb, the 5' RACE reads were re-called with MiXCR into one record per CDR3 protein. The data show around 150,000 distinct CDR3 sequences, 9.5% to 13% seen once. This chain uses TRBV11-2 with TRBJ2-5; 13 bases agree with TRBD2. The sample consisted of PBMCs or a T cell subset sorted from them (not recorded which). The receptor was isolated from a man younger than 35 who had mild COVID-19 (a few samples of this study predate the infection). Cell type and time point are not known. The CDR3 sequence is CASSFLTSGGPTKTQYF. The CDR3 bases are TGTGCCAGCAGCTTCCTGACTAGCGGGGGGCCAACAAAGACCCAGTACTTC. The variable domain in full, with the rest retrieved from reference TRBV11-2 and TRBJ2-5, is EAGVAQSPRYKIIEKRQSVAFWCNPISGHATLYWYQQILGQGPKLLIQFQNNGVVDDSQLPKDRFSAERLKGVDSTLKIQPAKLEDSAVYLCASSFLTSGGPTKTQYFGPGTRLLVL.